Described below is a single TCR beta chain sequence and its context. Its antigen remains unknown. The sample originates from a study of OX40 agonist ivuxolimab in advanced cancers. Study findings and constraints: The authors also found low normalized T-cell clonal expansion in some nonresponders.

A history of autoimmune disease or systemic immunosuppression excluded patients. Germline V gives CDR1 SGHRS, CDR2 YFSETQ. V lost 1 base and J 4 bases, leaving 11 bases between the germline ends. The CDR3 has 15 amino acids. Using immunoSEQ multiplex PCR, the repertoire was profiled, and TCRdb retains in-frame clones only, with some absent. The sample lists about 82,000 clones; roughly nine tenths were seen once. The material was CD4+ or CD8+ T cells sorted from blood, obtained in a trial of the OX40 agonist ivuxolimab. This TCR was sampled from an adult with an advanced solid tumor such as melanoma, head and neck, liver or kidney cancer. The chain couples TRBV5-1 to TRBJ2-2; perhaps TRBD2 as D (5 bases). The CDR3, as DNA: TGCGCCAGCAGCTTGTTGAGGGAGAGCACCGGGGAGCTGTTTTTT. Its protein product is CASSLLRESTGELFF.